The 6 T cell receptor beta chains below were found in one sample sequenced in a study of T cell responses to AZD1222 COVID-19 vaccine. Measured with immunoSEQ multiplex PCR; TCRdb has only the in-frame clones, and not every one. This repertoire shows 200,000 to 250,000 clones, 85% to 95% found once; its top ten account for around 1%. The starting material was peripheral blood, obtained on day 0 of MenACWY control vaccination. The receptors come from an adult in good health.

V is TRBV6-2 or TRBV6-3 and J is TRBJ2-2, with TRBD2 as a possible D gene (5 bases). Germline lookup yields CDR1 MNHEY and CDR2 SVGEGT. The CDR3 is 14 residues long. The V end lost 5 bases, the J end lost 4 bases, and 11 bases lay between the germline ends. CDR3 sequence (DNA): TGTGCCAGCAGTCCGGACTCTTCCACCGGGGAGCTGTTTTTT. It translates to CASSPDSSTGELFF.

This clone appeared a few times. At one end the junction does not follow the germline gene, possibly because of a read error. CDR3 coding DNA: TGTGCCAGCAGCGGACCGGGACGGTATAATTCGCCCCTCCACTTT. Its translation: CASSGPGRYNSPLHF. This chain joins TRBV9 and TRBJ1-6, with D possibly matching TRBD1 (5 bases). The germline V gene encodes CDR1 SGDLS and CDR2 YYNGEE. The length of the CDR3 is 15 residues.

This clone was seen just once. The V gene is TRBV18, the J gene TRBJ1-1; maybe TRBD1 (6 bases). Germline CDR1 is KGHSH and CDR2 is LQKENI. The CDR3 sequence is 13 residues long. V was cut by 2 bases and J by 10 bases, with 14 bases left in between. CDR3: CASSPIRAGAAFF. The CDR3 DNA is TGTGCCAGCTCACCAATTAGGGCAGGGGCAGCTTTCTTT.

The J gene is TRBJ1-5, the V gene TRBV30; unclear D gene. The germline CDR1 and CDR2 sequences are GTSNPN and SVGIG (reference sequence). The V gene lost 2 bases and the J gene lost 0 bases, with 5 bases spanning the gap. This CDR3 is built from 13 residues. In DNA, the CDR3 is TGTGCCTGGAGTTTCAGTAGCAATCAGCCCCAGCATTTT. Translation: CAWSFSSNQPQHF.

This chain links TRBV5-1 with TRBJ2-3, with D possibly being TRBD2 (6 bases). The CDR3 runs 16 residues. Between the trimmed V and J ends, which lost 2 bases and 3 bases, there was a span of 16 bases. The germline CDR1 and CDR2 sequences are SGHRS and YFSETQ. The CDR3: CASSLGDHGGTDTQYF. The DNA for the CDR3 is TGCGCCAGCAGCTTAGGCGACCACGGAGGGACAGATACGCAGTATTTT.

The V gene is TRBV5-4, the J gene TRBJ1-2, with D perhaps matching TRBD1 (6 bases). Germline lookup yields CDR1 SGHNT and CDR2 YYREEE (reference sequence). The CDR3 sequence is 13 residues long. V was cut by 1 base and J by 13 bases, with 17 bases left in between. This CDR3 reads CASSLWDFRGSTF. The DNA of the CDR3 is TGTGCCAGCAGCTTGTGGGATTTCAGGGGATCCACCTTC.